This TCR beta chain appears in the sequencing data of a study of blood T cell repertoires in COVID-19. The overall study: Samples came from the United States, Italy and Spain, spanning acute and convalescent COVID-19. PBMCs, B-cell-depleted T cells, or T cells provided the cDNA or gDNA that made up the material.

Original processing methods: Reference gene primer amplification gave estimated nucleated cell counts. Assay: immunoSEQ multiplex PCR; the TCRdb copy retains only in-frame clones and omits some. The V and J calls and clone size are taken from that table; D and trimming were inferred from the DNA. This table has some 300,000 clones, less than 90% appearing once. Germline-derived CDR1 and CDR2 are SGHAT and FQNNGV. The CDR3 has 16 amino acids. Trimming left V 0 bases short and J 3 bases short, with 12 bases between. One Seattle source followed patients from active infection through their disease course.

J is TRBJ2-1 and V is TRBV11-2, with D hard to call. The clonotype originates from a woman aged 70 to 79 with COVID-19, enrolled during active disease. Sequencing input: peripheral blood. CDR3 sequence reads: CASSLDEASFYNEQFF. The CDR3 coding sequence is TGTGCCAGCAGCTTAGATGAGGCCAGTTTCTACAATGAGCAGTTCTTC.